This TCR beta chain appears in the sequencing data of a study of shared clonotypes between healthy human individuals. Study context: Donors, aged 18 to 49, were a couple of women and a few men.

Germline CDR1 and CDR2: MNHEY and SVGAGI. CDR3 size: 14 residues. Trimming left V 2 bases short and J 4 bases short, with 9 bases between. CD8 cells regarded as naive lacked CD45RO, were positively chosen for CCR7, and omitted terminally differentiated effector memory CD45RA+ cells. Measured with immunoSEQ multiplex PCR; TCRdb has only the in-frame clones, and not every one. The sample yields hundreds of thousands of clones, roughly 95% seen once. Notes on the study in general: In having few donors, the study represented limited genetic and exposure-history diversity.

Comment on this clone: Its antigen is unknown.

Specimen: naive CD8+ T cells sorted from blood. The receptor's source is a woman aged 30 to 39 in good health. The chain links TRBV6-5 to TRBJ1-5; the D gene is possibly TRBD1 (5 bases). The CDR3 region is CASSYGAENQPQHF. The CDR3 bases are TGTGCCAGCAGTTACGGGGCAGAGAATCAGCCCCAGCATTTT.